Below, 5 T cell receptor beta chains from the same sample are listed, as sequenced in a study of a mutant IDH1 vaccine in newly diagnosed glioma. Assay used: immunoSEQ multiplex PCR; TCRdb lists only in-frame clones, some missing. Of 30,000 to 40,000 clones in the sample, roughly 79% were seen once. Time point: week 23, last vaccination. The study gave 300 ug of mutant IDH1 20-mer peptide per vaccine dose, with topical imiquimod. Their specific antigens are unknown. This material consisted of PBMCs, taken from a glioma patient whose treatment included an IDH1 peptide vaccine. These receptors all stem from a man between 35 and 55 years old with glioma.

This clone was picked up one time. CDR3 DNA: TGCGCCAGCAGCTTGGTCTCGGGGTGGGGCACTGAAGCTTTCTTT. Its translation is CASSLVSGWGTEAFF. The genes are TRBV5-1 and TRBJ1-1; unclear D gene. This CDR3 has 15 amino acids. Trimming took 0 bases from V and 4 from J, leaving 13 bases between them. CDR1 and CDR2 from the germline V gene are SGHRS and YFSETQ.

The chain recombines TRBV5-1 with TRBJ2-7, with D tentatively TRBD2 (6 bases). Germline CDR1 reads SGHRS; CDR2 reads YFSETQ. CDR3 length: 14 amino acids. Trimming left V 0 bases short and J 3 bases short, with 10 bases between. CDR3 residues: CASSLEASVYEQYF. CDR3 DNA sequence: TGCGCCAGCAGCTTGGAAGCTAGCGTCTACGAGCAGTACTTC.

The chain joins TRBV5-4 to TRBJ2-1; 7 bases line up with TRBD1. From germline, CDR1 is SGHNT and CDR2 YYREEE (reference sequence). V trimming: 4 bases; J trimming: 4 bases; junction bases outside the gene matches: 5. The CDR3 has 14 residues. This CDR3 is CASSPGTVYNEQFF. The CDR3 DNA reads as TGTGCCAGCAGCCCCGGGACAGTTTACAATGAGCAGTTCTTC.

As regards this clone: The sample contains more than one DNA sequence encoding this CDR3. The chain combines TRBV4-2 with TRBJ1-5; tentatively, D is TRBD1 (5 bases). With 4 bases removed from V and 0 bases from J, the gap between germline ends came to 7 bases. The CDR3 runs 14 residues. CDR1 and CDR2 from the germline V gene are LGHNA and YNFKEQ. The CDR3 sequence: CASSPRDSNQPQHF. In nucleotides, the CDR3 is TGTGCCAGCAGCCCCAGGGATAGCAATCAGCCCCAGCATTTT.

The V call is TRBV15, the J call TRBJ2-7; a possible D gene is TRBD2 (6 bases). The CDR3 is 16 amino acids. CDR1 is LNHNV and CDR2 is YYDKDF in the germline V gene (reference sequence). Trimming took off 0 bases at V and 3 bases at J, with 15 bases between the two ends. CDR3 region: CATSRESGGVGYEQYF. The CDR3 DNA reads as TGTGCCACCAGCAGAGAGTCCGGCGGGGTGGGCTACGAGCAGTACTTC.